Presented here are 29 T cell receptor beta chains from one specimen sequenced in a study of blood T cell repertoires in COVID-19. Clones were sequenced by immunoSEQ multiplex PCR, and TCRdb holds only the in-frame ones, with some missing. In the table there are a few hundred thousand clones, more than 85% of which are singletons. Sample: peripheral blood. Receptors were obtained from a woman in her fifties or sixties with COVID-19, enrolled during active disease.

This clone was detected only once. The J gene is TRBJ1-1, the V gene TRBV6-5; D is unresolved. V gave up 6 bases and J gave up 1 base, with 9 bases separating them. The germline V gene encodes CDR1 MNHEY and CDR2 SVGAGI. The CDR3 has 13 residues. CDR3 nucleotide sequence: TGTGCCAGCAGGAGGGAATGGAACACTGAAGCTTTCTTT. Its protein is CASRREWNTEAFF.

The chain employs TRBV6-5 and TRBJ2-7, with 7 nucleotides matching TRBD1. Germline CDR1 reads MNHEY; CDR2 reads SVGAGI. The V and J ends lost 6 bases and 1 base, in that order; junction bases with no gene match: 9. The CDR3 is made up of 15 amino acids. The CDR3 DNA is TGTGCCAGCAGCGCCTCCGGGACAGCTTCCTACGAGCAGTACGTC. This encodes CASSASGTASYEQYV.

The CDR3 sequence: CASGDSYYEQYF. The CDR3 bases are TGTGCCAGTGGGGACAGCTACTACGAGCAGTACTTC. The genes are TRBV19 and TRBJ2-7; 7 bases line up with TRBD1. The CDR3 is 12 residues long. From germline, CDR1 is LNHDA and CDR2 SQIVND (reference sequence). V shed 8 bases, J shed 3 bases, and the junction held 4 bases outside the gene matches. Based on the CDR3 plus reference TRBV19 and TRBJ2-7, the full variable domain is DGGITQSPKYLFRKEGQNVTLSCEQNLNHDAMYWYRQDPGQGLRLIYYSQIVNDFQKGDIAEGYSVSREKKESFPLTVTSAQKNPTAFYLCASGDSYYEQYFGPGTRLTVT.

V and J are TRBV24-1 and TRBJ2-3; 7 bases map to TRBD2. Looked up from germline, CDR1 is KGHDR and CDR2 is SFDVKD. This CDR3 is 16 amino acids long. V lost 6 bases, J lost 1 base, and 9 bases stayed unmatched. The CDR3 loop is CATSRPGTTGTDTQYF. The CDR3 region has the DNA TGTGCCACCAGTAGGCCGGGGACTACTGGCACAGATACGCAGTATTTT.

The chain recombines TRBV7-9 with TRBJ1-4, with D hard to call. This CDR3 spans 13 amino acids. V lost 3 bases and J 6 bases, leaving 8 bases between the germline ends. Germline V gives CDR1 SEHNR, CDR2 FQNEAQ (reference sequence). CDR3: CASSFPGYEKLFF. CDR3 coding DNA: TGTGCCAGCAGCTTCCCCGGGTATGAAAAACTGTTTTTT.

In DNA, the CDR3 is TGTGCCAGCACTTCCCCCGGGAACACTGAAGCTTTCTTT. Translated, it gives CASTSPGNTEAFF. The chain uses TRBV11-2 and TRBJ1-1; D call uncertain. CDR3 length: 13 amino acids. V dropped 7 bases and J dropped 1 base, with 10 bases sitting between them. The germline gives CDR1 SGHAT, CDR2 FQNNGV.

The genes are TRBV5-4 and TRBJ2-3; D possibly corresponds to TRBD2 (5 bases). V dropped 4 bases and J dropped 2 bases, with 20 bases sitting between them. Germline V gives CDR1 SGHNT, CDR2 YYREEE (reference sequence). CDR3 size: 17 residues. The CDR3, as DNA: TGTGCCAGCAGCCACCCCCCGGGTGCGGGCCTCACAGATACGCAGTATTTT. Its translation is CASSHPPGAGLTDTQYF. Filled out from reference TRBV5-4 and TRBJ2-3, the complete variable domain reads ETGVTQSPTHLIKTRGQQVTLRCSSQSGHNTVSWYQQALGQGPQFIFQYYREEENGRGNFPPRFSGLQFPNYSSELNVNALELDDSALYLCASSHPPGAGLTDTQYFGPGTRLTVL.

The chain is built from TRBV28 and TRBJ1-4, with 8 bases aligning to TRBD1. From germline, CDR1 is MDHEN and CDR2 SYDVKM. CDR3 length equals 18 residues. With 3 bases clipped from V and 0 bases from J, the junction kept 9 bases outside the gene matches. CDR3 in DNA: TGTGCCAGCAGTTTTACCCGGACAGGGATTGCAACTAATGAAAAACTGTTTTTT. Encoded protein: CASSFTRTGIATNEKLFF.

The V gene is TRBV27, the J gene TRBJ2-6, with D possibly being TRBD1 (5 bases). The CDR3 runs to 13 residues. CDR1 and CDR2 (germline): MNHEY, SMNVEV (reference sequence). Trimming stripped 5 bases from V and 3 bases from J, with 5 bases between. In nucleotides, the CDR3 is TGTGCCAGCAGTCAGGGTGGGGCCAACGTCCTGACTTTC. Amino acids: CASSQGGANVLTF.

CDR3 sequence: CASALTGTRDIQYF. CDR3 DNA: TGTGCTAGTGCACTGACCGGGACACGAGACATTCAGTACTTC. The chain has TRBV12-5 and TRBJ2-4, with D maybe TRBD1 (6 bases). V was shortened by 7 bases and J by 8 bases, with 18 bases between the two germline ends. Germline CDR1 LGHNT, CDR2 FRNRAP. The CDR3 spans 14 residues.

This chain joins TRBV3-1 (or the pseudogene TRBV3-2) and TRBJ2-7, with unresolved D. Between the trimmed V and J ends, which lost 3 bases and 1 base, there was a span of 19 bases. The CDR3 spans 17 residues. In germline, CDR1 is LGHDT, CDR2 YNNKEL (reference sequence). CDR3 in amino acids: CASSHDENVRRSYEQYF. The CDR3 DNA reads TGTGCCAGCAGCCACGATGAAAACGTGAGGAGATCCTACGAGCAGTACTTC.

The chain carries TRBV20-1 and TRBJ1-2, with D hard to call. CDR1 is DFQATT and CDR2 is SNEGSKA in the germline V gene (reference sequence). The CDR3 spans 11 residues. V was cut by 3 bases and J by 3 bases, with 5 bases left in between. In DNA, the CDR3 is TGCAGTGCTAGTGACGACTATGGCTACACCTTC. It is translated as CSASDDYGYTF.

The chain links TRBV19 to TRBJ1-5; 7 bases fit TRBD1. Per the germline V gene, CDR1 is LNHDA and CDR2 is SQIVND (reference sequence). The CDR3 has 14 residues. The trim removed 5 bases at V and 2 bases at J, leaving 3 bases unmatched. CDR3: CASSVGQGNQPQHF. Written as DNA, the CDR3 is TGTGCCAGTAGTGTTGGACAGGGCAATCAGCCCCAGCATTTT. Full variable domain (remainder filled in from reference TRBV19 and TRBJ1-5): DGGITQSPKYLFRKEGQNVTLSCEQNLNHDAMYWYRQDPGQGLRLIYYSQIVNDFQKGDIAEGYSVSREKKESFPLTVTSAQKNPTAFYLCASSVGQGNQPQHFGDGTRLSIL.

This chain connects TRBV2 to TRBJ2-3; 7 nucleotides match TRBD2. CDR3 length: 16 amino acids. Germline loops: CDR1 SNHLY, CDR2 FYNNEI. The ends lost 2 bases at V and 2 bases at J; junction bases unmatched: 7. The CDR3 loop reads CASSEKRGVYTDTQYF. The CDR3 region has the DNA TGTGCCAGCAGTGAAAAGCGGGGCGTTTACACAGATACGCAGTATTTT. Combining the CDR3 with reference TRBV2 and TRBJ2-3 gives the whole variable domain EPEVTQTPSHQVTQMGQEVILRCVPISNHLYFYWYRQILGQKVEFLVSFYNNEISEKSEIFDDQFSVERPDGSNFTLKIRSTKLEDSAMYFCASSEKRGVYTDTQYFGPGTRLTVL.

V is TRBV12-5 and J is TRBJ2-2; no reliable D call. Trimming stripped 2 bases from V and 7 bases from J, with 17 bases between. The CDR3 loop spans 16 amino acids. CDR1 LGHNT and CDR2 FRNRAP come from the germline V gene. The DNA for the CDR3 is TGTGCTAGTGGTTTGTTACCCCGGGTTCCCTACGGGGAGCTGTTTTTT. Translated: CASGLLPRVPYGELFF.

The CDR3 sequence: CASSSGQGKTGELFF. Written as DNA, the CDR3 is TGTGCCAGCAGCTCGGGACAGGGTAAAACCGGGGAGCTGTTTTTT. This sequence joins TRBV7-2 and TRBJ2-2, with 9 nucleotides matching TRBD1. The CDR3 covers 15 residues. V trimming: 4 bases; J trimming: 5 bases; junction bases outside the gene matches: 5. Germline lookup yields CDR1 SGHTA and CDR2 FQGNSA.

This chain links TRBV28 with TRBJ1-5, with TRBD1 matching over 10 bases. Trimming took 5 bases from V and 7 from J; bases not matched to a gene: 8. The CDR3 contains 15 residues. Germline V lookup: CDR1 MDHEN, CDR2 SYDVKM. The CDR3 protein is CASSPRQGARQPQHF. Written as DNA, the CDR3 is TGTGCCAGCAGTCCGAGACAGGGGGCTAGGCAGCCCCAGCATTTT.

The chain recombines TRBV28 with TRBJ1-4; 9 positions agree with TRBD1. Germline lookup yields CDR1 MDHEN and CDR2 SYDVKM. The CDR3 runs 15 residues. The J segment lost 6 bases and the V segment lost 2 bases, leaving 4 bases of the junction unmatched. CDR3 coding DNA: TGTGCCAGCAGTTTAGGGGGACAGGGCGATGAAAAACTGTTTTTT. Translated, it gives CASSLGGQGDEKLFF.

This rearrangement joins TRBV6-1 to TRBJ2-1; the match to TRBD2 covers 15 bases. The V segment lost 4 bases and the J segment 3 bases; nucleotides outside the gene matches: 10. CDR1 MNHNS and CDR2 SASEGT come from the germline V gene. CDR3 size: 19 residues. CDR3 sequence reads: CASSGGTSGGPPIYNEQFF. The CDR3 nucleotides read TGTGCCAGCAGTGGGGGGACTAGCGGGGGGCCCCCTATCTACAATGAGCAGTTCTTC.

The chain joins TRBV15 to TRBJ2-6; TRBD2 is a possible D gene (5 bases). Looked up from germline, CDR1 is LNHNV and CDR2 is YYDKDF (reference sequence). The germline V and J ends were trimmed by 1 base and 2 bases, with 12 bases remaining between them. The CDR3 runs to 17 residues. The CDR3 region is CATSRGGLHAGANVLTF. In DNA, the CDR3 is TGTGCCACCAGCAGAGGAGGGCTGCATGCTGGGGCCAACGTCCTGACTTTC.

V gene TRBV19 combines with J gene TRBJ2-1; D may be TRBD1 (6 bases). Trimming stripped 7 bases from V and 9 bases from J, with 13 bases between. This CDR3 comprises 12 residues. Germline CDR1 is LNHDA and CDR2 is SQIVND (reference sequence). This chain's CDR3 is CASTPGVGEQFF. The CDR3 coding sequence is TGTGCCAGTACCCCAGGGGTCGGTGAGCAGTTCTTC.

A single count supports this clone. The chain combines TRBV7-2 with TRBJ1-5; unclear D gene. CDR3 length equals 15 residues. Germline-derived CDR1 and CDR2 are SGHTA and FQGNSA. Trimming left V 2 bases short and J 2 bases short, with 10 bases between. Here the CDR3 reads CASSLSRQGNQPQHF. The CDR3 nucleotides are TGTGCCAGCAGCTTATCTCGGCAGGGCAATCAGCCCCAGCATTTT.

V is TRBV30 and J is TRBJ2-6, with TRBD1 as a possible D gene (5 bases). The CDR3 totals 18 residues. V lost 0 bases and J 1 base, leaving 16 bases between the germline ends. Germline CDR1 and CDR2: GTSNPN and SVGIG (reference sequence). For the CDR3, the DNA is TGTGCCTGGAGTGTACGCACAGGAACTAATTCTGGGGCCAACGTCCTGACTTTC. Its protein product is CAWSVRTGTNSGANVLTF. Variable domain in full (rest from reference TRBV30 and TRBJ2-6): SQTIHQWPATLVQPVGSPLSLECTVEGTSNPNLYWYRQAAGRGLQLLFYSVGIGQISSEVPQNLSASRPQDRQFILSSKKLLLSDSGFYLCAWSVRTGTNSGANVLTFGAGSRLTVL.

The sample holds a few counts of this clone. The chain couples TRBV3-1 (or the pseudogene TRBV3-2) to TRBJ2-3; the D gene is possibly TRBD2 (6 bases). V lost 1 base and J 6 bases, leaving 8 bases between the germline ends. The CDR3 contains 13 residues. CDR1 and CDR2 from the germline V gene are LGHDT and YNNKEL (reference sequence). CDR3 DNA sequence: TGTGCCAGCAGCCAAGTCCGGGGGGATACGCAGTATTTT. Amino acids: CASSQVRGDTQYF.

This clone was recorded a few times. The chain joins TRBV7-2 to TRBJ1-5, with 7 bases that match TRBD1. Losses at the gene ends were 2 bases for V and 5 bases for J; bases not matched to a gene: 6. This CDR3 region has 15 residues. Germline CDR1 SGHTA, CDR2 FQGNSA. This CDR3 is CASSLKTGSHQPQHF. The DNA of the CDR3 is TGTGCCAGCAGCTTAAAGACAGGGAGCCATCAGCCCCAGCATTTT.

This rearrangement joins TRBV20-1 to TRBJ2-5; 9 positions match TRBD2. J lost 7 bases, V lost 3 bases, and 12 bases had no gene match. CDR3 length: 15 residues. Germline CDR1 DFQATT, CDR2 SNEGSKA (reference sequence). The CDR3 here is CSASRVVAGVGTQYF. CDR3 coding DNA: TGCAGTGCTAGTCGGGTGGTAGCGGGGGTTGGGACCCAGTACTTC.

The chain joins TRBV7-2 to TRBJ2-5; D is perhaps TRBD2 (5 bases). CDR1 is SGHTA and CDR2 is FQGNSA in the germline V gene. The length of the CDR3 is 13 residues. With 3 bases removed from V and 6 bases from J, the gap between germline ends came to 11 bases. The CDR3 sequence: CASSFTSGKTQYF. The CDR3 nucleotides are TGTGCCAGCAGCTTCACGTCGGGGAAGACCCAGTACTTC.

J is TRBJ2-2 and V is TRBV6-1; 9 bases align to TRBD1. Germline CDR1 reads MNHNS; CDR2 reads SASEGT. The J segment lost 7 bases and the V segment lost 4 bases, leaving 13 bases of the junction unmatched. CDR3 length equals 17 residues. The CDR3, as DNA: TGTGCCAGCAGTGTCTTCGCCGGGACAGGGCTACACGGGGAGCTGTTTTTT. It translates to CASSVFAGTGLHGELFF.

The rearrangement uses TRBV29-1 and TRBJ2-5; 11 bases match TRBD2. This CDR3 comprises 13 residues. Germline CDR1 is SQVTM and CDR2 is ANQGSEA. V trimming: 5 bases; J trimming: 9 bases; junction bases outside the gene matches: 8. Here the CDR3 DNA reads TGCAGCGTTAAGACTAGCGGGGTTCCCTCCCAGTACTTC. Protein: CSVKTSGVPSQYF. The variable domain in full, with the rest retrieved from reference TRBV29-1 and TRBJ2-5, is SAVISQKPSRDICQRGTSLTIQCQVDSQVTMMFWYRQQPGQSLTLIATANQGSEATYESGFVIDKFPISRPNLTFSTLTVSNMSPEDSSIYLCSVKTSGVPSQYFGPGTRLLVL.